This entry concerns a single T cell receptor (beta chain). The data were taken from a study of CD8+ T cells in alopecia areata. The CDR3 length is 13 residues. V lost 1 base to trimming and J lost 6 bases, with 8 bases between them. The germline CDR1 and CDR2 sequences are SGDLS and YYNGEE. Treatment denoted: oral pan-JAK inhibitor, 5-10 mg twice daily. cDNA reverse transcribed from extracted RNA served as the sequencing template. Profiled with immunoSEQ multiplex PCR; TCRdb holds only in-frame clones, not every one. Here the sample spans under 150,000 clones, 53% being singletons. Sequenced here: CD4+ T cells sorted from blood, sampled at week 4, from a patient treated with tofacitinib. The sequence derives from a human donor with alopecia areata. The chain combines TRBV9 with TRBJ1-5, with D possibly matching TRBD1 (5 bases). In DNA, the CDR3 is TGTGCCAGCAGCGTATACGGGACTCAGCCCCAGCATTTT. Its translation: CASSVYGTQPQHF. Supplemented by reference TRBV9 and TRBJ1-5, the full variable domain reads DSGVTQTPKHLITATGQRVTLRCSPRSGDLSVYWYQQSLDQGLQFLIQYYNGEERAKGNILERFSAQQFPDLHSELNLSSLELGDSALYFCASSVYGTQPQHFGDGTRLSIL.